This TCR beta chain originates from a study of CD8 T cells in Susac syndrome. An amount of RNA that ranged from about 0.45 to 1 ug was reverse transcribed with random hexamers. TCR beta CDR3 was amplified by immunoSEQ covering 54 Vbeta and 13 Jbeta. Via MiXCR, TCRdb re-called the immunoSEQ multiplex PCR reads, giving one row per CDR3 protein. Of 120,000 or so distinct CDR3 sequences in the sample, 96% were seen once. The authors negatively isolated CD8+ and CD4+ T cells and FACS-enriched TEMRA cells. What was sequenced was CD4+ T cells from PBMCs. This TCR came from a human donor with Susac syndrome.

The CDR3 DNA is TGTGCCAGCAGCTACAGGGACGAGCAGTACTTC. This translates into CASSYRDEQYF. The chain carries TRBV12-3 or TRBV12-4 and TRBJ2-7; D might be TRBD1 (6 bases). V lost 6 bases, J lost 5 bases, and 8 bases lay in between. The CDR3 totals 11 residues.